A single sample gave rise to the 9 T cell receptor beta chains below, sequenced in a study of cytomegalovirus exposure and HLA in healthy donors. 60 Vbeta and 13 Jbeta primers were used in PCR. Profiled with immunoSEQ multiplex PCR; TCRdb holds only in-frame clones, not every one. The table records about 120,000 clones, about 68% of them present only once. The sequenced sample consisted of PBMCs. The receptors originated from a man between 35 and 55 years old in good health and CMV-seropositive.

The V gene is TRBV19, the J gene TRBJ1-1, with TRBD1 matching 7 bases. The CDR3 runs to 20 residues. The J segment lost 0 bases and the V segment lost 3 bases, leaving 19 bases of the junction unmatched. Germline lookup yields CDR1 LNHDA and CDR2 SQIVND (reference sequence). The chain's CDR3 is CASSILLPTGPSYMNTEAFF. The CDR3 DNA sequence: TGTGCCAGTAGTATCCTCCTTCCGACAGGGCCGTCCTACATGAACACTGAAGCTTTCTTT.

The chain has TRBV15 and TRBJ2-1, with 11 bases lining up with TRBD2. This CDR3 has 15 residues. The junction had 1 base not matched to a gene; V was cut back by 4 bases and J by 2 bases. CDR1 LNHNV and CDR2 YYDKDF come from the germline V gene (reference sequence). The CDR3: CATSKTSGTYNEQFF. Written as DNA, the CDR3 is TGTGCCACCAGCAAGACTAGCGGGACCTACAATGAGCAGTTCTTC.

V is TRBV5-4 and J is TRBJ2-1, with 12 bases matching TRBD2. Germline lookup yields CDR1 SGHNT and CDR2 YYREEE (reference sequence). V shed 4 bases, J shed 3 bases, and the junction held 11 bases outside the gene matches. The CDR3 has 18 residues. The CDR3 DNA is TGTGCCAGCAGCAACTCCAGGACTAGCGGGGACATCTACAATGAGCAGTTCTTC. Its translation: CASSNSRTSGDIYNEQFF.

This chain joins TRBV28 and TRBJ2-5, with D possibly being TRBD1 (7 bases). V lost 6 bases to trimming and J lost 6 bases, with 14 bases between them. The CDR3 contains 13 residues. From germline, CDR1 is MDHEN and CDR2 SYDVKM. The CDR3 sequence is CASRGGGGKTQYF. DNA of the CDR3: TGTGCCAGCAGGGGTGGAGGGGGCAAGACCCAGTACTTC. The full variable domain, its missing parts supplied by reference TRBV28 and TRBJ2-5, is DVKVTQSSRYLVKRTGEKVFLECVQDMDHENMFWYRQDPGLGLRLIYFSYDVKMKEKGDIPEGYSVSREKKERFSLILESASTNQTSMYLCASRGGGGKTQYFGPGTRLLVL.

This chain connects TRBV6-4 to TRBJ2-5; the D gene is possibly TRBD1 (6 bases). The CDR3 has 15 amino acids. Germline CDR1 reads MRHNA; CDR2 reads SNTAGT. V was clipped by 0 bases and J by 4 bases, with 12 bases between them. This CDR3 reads CASSDSYLGAETQYF. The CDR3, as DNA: TGTGCCAGCAGTGACTCGTATTTGGGGGCAGAGACCCAGTACTTC.

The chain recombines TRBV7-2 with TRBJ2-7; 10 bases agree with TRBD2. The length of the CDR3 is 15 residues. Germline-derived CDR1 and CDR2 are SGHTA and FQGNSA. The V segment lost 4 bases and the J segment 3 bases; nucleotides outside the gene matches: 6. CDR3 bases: TGTGCCAGCAGCTCGTCGGGACTAGCGAACTACGAGCAGTACTTC. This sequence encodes CASSSSGLANYEQYF.

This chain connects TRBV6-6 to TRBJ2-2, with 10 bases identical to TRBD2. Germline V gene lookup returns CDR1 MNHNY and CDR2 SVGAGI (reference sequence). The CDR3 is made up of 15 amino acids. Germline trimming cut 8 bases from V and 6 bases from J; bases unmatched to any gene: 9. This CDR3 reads CASGHSGGMSGELFF. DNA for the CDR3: TGTGCCAGCGGGCATAGCGGGGGGATGTCCGGGGAGCTGTTTTTT.

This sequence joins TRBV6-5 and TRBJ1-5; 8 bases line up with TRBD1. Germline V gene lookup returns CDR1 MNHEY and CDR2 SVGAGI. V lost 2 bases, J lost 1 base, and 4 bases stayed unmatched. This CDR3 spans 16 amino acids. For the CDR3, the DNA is TGTGCCAGCAGTTACGGCAGGGGGCAGAGCAATCAGCCCCAGCATTTT. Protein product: CASSYGRGQSNQPQHF.

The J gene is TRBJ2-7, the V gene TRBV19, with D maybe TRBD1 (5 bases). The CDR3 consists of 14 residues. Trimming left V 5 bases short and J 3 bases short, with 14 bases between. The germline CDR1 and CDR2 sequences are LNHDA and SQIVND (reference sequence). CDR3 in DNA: TGTGCCAGTAGTGTAACATGGGGCGGCTACGAGCAGTACTTC. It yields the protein CASSVTWGGYEQYF.